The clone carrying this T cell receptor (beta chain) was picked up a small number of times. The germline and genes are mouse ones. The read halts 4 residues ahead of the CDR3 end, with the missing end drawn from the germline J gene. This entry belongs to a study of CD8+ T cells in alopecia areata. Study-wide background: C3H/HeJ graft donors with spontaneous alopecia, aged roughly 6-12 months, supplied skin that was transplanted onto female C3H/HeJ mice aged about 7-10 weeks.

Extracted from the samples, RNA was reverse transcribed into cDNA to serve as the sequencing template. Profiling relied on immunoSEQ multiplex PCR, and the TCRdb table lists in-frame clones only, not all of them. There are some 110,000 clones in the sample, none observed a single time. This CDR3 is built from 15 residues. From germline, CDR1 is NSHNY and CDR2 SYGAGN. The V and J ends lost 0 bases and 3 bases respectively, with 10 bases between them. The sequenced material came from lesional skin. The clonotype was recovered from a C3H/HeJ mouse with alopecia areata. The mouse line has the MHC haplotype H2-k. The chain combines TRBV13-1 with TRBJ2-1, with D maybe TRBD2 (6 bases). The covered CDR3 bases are TGTGCCAGCAGTGATGCTGCTGGGGCCTATGCT. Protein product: CASSDAAGAYA. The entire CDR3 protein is CASSDAAGAYAEQFF.